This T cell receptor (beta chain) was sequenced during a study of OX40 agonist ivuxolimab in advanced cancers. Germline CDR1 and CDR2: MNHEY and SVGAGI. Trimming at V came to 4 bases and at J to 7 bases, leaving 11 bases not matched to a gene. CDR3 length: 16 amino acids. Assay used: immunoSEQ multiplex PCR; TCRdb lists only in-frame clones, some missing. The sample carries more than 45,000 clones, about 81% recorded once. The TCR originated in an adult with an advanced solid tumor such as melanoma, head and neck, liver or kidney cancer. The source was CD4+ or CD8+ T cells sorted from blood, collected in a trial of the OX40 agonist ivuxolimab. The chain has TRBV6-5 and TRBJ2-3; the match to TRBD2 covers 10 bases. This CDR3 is CASSSPSGRARHTQYF. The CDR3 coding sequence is TGTGCCAGCAGTTCCCCGAGCGGGAGGGCCCGGCATACGCAGTATTTT.